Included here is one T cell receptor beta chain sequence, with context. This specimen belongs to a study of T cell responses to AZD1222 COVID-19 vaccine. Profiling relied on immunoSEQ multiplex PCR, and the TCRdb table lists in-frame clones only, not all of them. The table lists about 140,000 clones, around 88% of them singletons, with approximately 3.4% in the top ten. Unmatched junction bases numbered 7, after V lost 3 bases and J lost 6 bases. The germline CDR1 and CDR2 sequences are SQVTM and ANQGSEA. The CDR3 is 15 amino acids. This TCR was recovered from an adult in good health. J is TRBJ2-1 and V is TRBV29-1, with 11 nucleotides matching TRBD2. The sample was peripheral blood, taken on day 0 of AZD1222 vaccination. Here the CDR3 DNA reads TGCAGCGTTGACACTAGCGGGAGAATTGGCAATGAGCAGTTCTTC. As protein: CSVDTSGRIGNEQFF.